This T cell receptor beta chain emerged from a study of shared clonotypes between healthy human individuals. Regarding the study as a whole: The small donor group covered limited genetic and exposure diversity.

Approximately 82 million PBMCs were counted before genomic DNA extraction. CDR1 is MRHNA and CDR2 is SNTAGT in the germline V gene. V lost 5 bases, J lost 4 bases, and 11 bases lay in between. The CDR3 runs 14 residues. Spread over ten immunoSEQ deep assay plates, unsorted PBMC DNA underwent sequencing. Measured with immunoSEQ multiplex PCR; TCRdb has only the in-frame clones, and not every one. The sample holds approximately 470,000 clones; approximately 80% are singletons and the top ten take 12%. Notes on this clone: Antigen: not known.

The receptor was isolated from a woman aged 40-49 years in good health. Some clones in this sample may be carry-over from other donors' samples. The V gene is TRBV6-4, the J gene TRBJ2-2; D may be TRBD2 (5 bases). Source material: PBMCs. CDR3 amino acids: CASSSASTTGELFF. CDR3 sequence (DNA): TGTGCCAGCAGTAGTGCTAGCACCACCGGGGAGCTGTTTTTT.